Below are 29 T cell receptor beta chains sequenced from a single sample in a study of cytomegalovirus exposure and HLA in healthy donors. 60 Vbeta and 13 Jbeta primers were used in PCR. Generated by immunoSEQ multiplex PCR, the TCRdb table keeps only in-frame clones and is missing some. The sample consists of around 220,000 clones, approximately 68% of them appearing once. Sequencing was done on a sample of PBMCs. These receptors were taken from a woman aged 25 to 39 in good health and CMV-seronegative.

The sample holds a few counts of this clone. CDR3 nucleotide sequence: TGTGCCTGGAGTGCGGCCCTGGAGCTATTGGGGGCCAACGTCCTGACTTTC. Amino acid sequence: CAWSAALELLGANVLTF. The chain combines TRBV30 with TRBJ2-6; D gene unclear. Germline CDR1 and CDR2: GTSNPN and SVGIG (reference sequence). Trimming removed 1 base at V and 4 bases at J, with 17 bases between. The CDR3 covers 17 residues.

In this sample, this clone turned up a few times. The chain joins TRBV5-1 to TRBJ1-2, with unresolved D. The V end lost 4 bases, the J end lost 4 bases, and 14 bases lay between the germline ends. The germline CDR1 and CDR2 sequences are SGHRS and YFSETQ. The CDR3 runs to 14 residues. The DNA of the CDR3 is TGCGCCAGCAGCCTGTCTCCAGGATCCTATGGCTACACCTTC. Translation gives CASSLSPGSYGYTF. The full variable domain, with the rest looked up from reference TRBV5-1 and TRBJ1-2, is KAGVTQTPRYLIKTRGQQVTLSCSPISGHRSVSWYQQTPGQGLQFLFEYFSETQRNKGNFPGRFSGRQFSNSRSEMNVSTLELGDSALYLCASSLSPGSYGYTFGSGTRLTVV.

This chain joins TRBV7-3 and TRBJ1-2, with D perhaps TRBD1 (5 bases). The CDR3 loop spans 13 amino acids. The ends were cut back, 6 bases at V and 4 bases at J, with 12 bases in the middle. Germline values: CDR1 SGHTA, CDR2 FQGTGA. The CDR3 nucleotides read TGTGCCAGCAGTCCAGGGTTTGGCTATGGCTACACCTTC. Translation: CASSPGFGYGYTF.

The V and J genes are TRBV27 and TRBJ2-2, with a tentative D call TRBD2 (6 bases). V was pared by 7 bases and J by 5 bases, with 11 bases between. Germline-derived CDR1 and CDR2 are MNHEY and SMNVEV (reference sequence). CDR3 length: 13 amino acids. The CDR3 protein is CASKYGGTGELFF. In DNA, the CDR3 is TGTGCCAGCAAATACGGGGGAACCGGGGAGCTGTTTTTT.

The rearrangement links TRBV19 to TRBJ1-1; D not certain. The CDR3 covers 15 residues. Trimming took 7 bases from V and 3 from J, leaving 18 bases between them. Germline V gives CDR1 LNHDA, CDR2 SQIVND (reference sequence). CDR3 amino acids: CASTIPPGGDTEAFF. The CDR3 nucleotides read TGTGCCAGTACCATCCCGCCCGGTGGAGACACTGAAGCTTTCTTT. Using reference TRBV19 and TRBJ1-1 for the parts outside the CDR3, the full variable domain is DGGITQSPKYLFRKEGQNVTLSCEQNLNHDAMYWYRQDPGQGLRLIYYSQIVNDFQKGDIAEGYSVSREKKESFPLTVTSAQKNPTAFYLCASTIPPGGDTEAFFGQGTRLTVV.

The chain combines TRBV6-1 with TRBJ1-6; 9 positions match TRBD1. The CDR3 has 14 amino acids. Germline V lookup: CDR1 MNHNS, CDR2 SASEGT. V shed 5 bases, J shed 10 bases, and the junction held 6 bases outside the gene matches. In nucleotides, the CDR3 is TGTGCCAGCAGTACGGGACAGGGAGGCTCACCCCTCCACTTT. Its protein is CASSTGQGGSPLHF.

This chain links TRBV5-1 with TRBJ1-3; 8 bases line up with TRBD1. This CDR3 comprises 16 residues. Germline CDR1 SGHRS, CDR2 YFSETQ. V was clipped by 4 bases and J by 2 bases; unmatched bases: 8. CDR3 DNA sequence: TGCGCCAGCAGCCTAAAATCGGACAGGGCTGGAAACACCATATATTTT. Translating it yields CASSLKSDRAGNTIYF.

The chain combines TRBV27 with TRBJ1-4, with 8 positions matching TRBD1. The length of the CDR3 is 14 residues. Germline CDR1 and CDR2: MNHEY and SMNVEV (reference sequence). The trim removed 5 bases at V and 8 bases at J, leaving 7 bases unmatched. CDR3 bases: TGTGCCAGCAGTGTACGCAGGGGGCGGGAAAAACTGTTTTTT. Translating it yields CASSVRRGREKLFF. Full variable domain (rest looked up from reference TRBV27 and TRBJ1-4): EAQVTQNPRYLITVTGKKLTVTCSQNMNHEYMSWYRQDPGLGLRQIYYSMNVEVTDKGDVPEGYKVSRKEKRNFPLILESPSPNQTSLYFCASSVRRGREKLFFGSGTQLSVL.

J is TRBJ1-5 and V is TRBV28; tentatively, D is TRBD1 (5 bases). V was trimmed by 5 bases and J by 5 bases, leaving 7 bases between them. The length of the CDR3 is 12 residues. Germline V gives CDR1 MDHEN, CDR2 SYDVKM. CDR3 DNA: TGTGCCAGCAGTAAAGGGGATCAGCCCCAGCATTTT. Translated: CASSKGDQPQHF.

This chain links TRBV5-6 with TRBJ2-1; 11 nucleotides line up with TRBD2. V dropped 2 bases and J dropped 5; count of bases not matched to a gene: 3. CDR1 and CDR2 (germline): SGHDT, YYEEEE. The CDR3 has 15 amino acids. CDR3 coding DNA: TGTGCCAGCAGCTTAGAACTAGCGGGGGACAATGAGCAGTTCTTC. Translation: CASSLELAGDNEQFF.

The J gene is TRBJ1-1, the V gene TRBV7-8, with a weak D call TRBD1 (5 bases). The CDR3 runs 14 residues. V lost 4 bases and J 4 bases, leaving 13 bases between the germline ends. Per germline, CDR1 SGHVS and CDR2 FQNEAQ. This CDR3 is CASSSWGGSTEAFF. In DNA, the CDR3 is TGTGCCAGCAGCTCATGGGGGGGAAGCACTGAAGCTTTCTTT.

V and J are TRBV19 and TRBJ1-2, with 9 nucleotides matching TRBD1. Germline trimming cut 2 bases from V and 0 bases from J; bases unmatched to any gene: 7. Germline V lookup: CDR1 LNHDA, CDR2 SQIVND (reference sequence). The CDR3 covers 17 residues. The CDR3 bases are TGTGCCAGTAGTATAAGGACAGGGGAGAGGACTAACTATGGCTACACCTTC. This codes for CASSIRTGERTNYGYTF.

This clone came up once. The CDR3 DNA sequence: TGTGCCAGCAGTTACTTAACTGGCGAGCAGTACTTC. Translation gives CASSYLTGEQYF. The chain couples TRBV6-5 to TRBJ2-7; no definite D call. The CDR3 runs 12 residues. Trimming cost V 1 base and J 6 bases, with 7 bases left between them. Germline CDR1 and CDR2: MNHEY and SVGAGI.

The chain couples TRBV10-3 to TRBJ1-6; 9 bases map to TRBD1. From germline, CDR1 is ENHRY and CDR2 SYGVKD. V gave up 6 bases and J gave up 6 bases; unmatched junction bases: 6. The length of the CDR3 is 15 residues. The CDR3 DNA is TGTGCCATCAGAACCCGGGACAGGGCTAATTCACCCCTCCACTTT. Its translation is CAIRTRDRANSPLHF.

The chain recombines TRBV5-6 with TRBJ1-2, with no clear D. With 2 bases removed from V and 8 bases from J, the gap between germline ends came to 16 bases. Looked up from germline, CDR1 is SGHDT and CDR2 is YYEEEE. This CDR3 is 14 amino acids long. CDR3 sequence (DNA): TGTGCCAGCAGCTTCCGGGAGAGAAGTGGGGGCTACACCTTC. It is translated as CASSFRERSGGYTF.

The chain joins TRBV12-5 to TRBJ1-1; 7 positions match TRBD1. The germline V gene encodes CDR1 LGHNT and CDR2 FRNRAP. J was trimmed by 4 bases and V by 1 base; bases with no gene match: 0. The CDR3 is 13 residues long. The CDR3 is CASGLGQGTEAFF. CDR3 nucleotide sequence: TGTGCTAGTGGTTTGGGACAGGGCACTGAAGCTTTCTTT.

CDR3 loop: CASSWTSGGSYEQYF. The CDR3 coding sequence is TGCGCCAGCAGCTGGACTAGCGGGGGCTCCTACGAGCAGTACTTC. The V gene is TRBV5-1, the J gene TRBJ2-7; 13 positions agree with TRBD2. This CDR3 contains 15 residues. The germline V gene encodes CDR1 SGHRS and CDR2 YFSETQ. The J segment lost 0 bases and the V segment lost 3 bases, leaving 0 bases of the junction unmatched.

This clone was found once. The rearrangement links TRBV29-1 to TRBJ2-1, with 10 bases aligning to TRBD2. The CDR3 consists of 17 residues. J was trimmed by 2 bases and V by 6 bases; bases with no gene match: 13. Germline lookup yields CDR1 SQVTM and CDR2 ANQGSEA. The CDR3 reads CSVILGGLAGAYNEQFF. The CDR3 coding sequence is TGCAGCGTGATCTTAGGGGGCCTAGCGGGGGCCTACAATGAGCAGTTCTTC.

V usage is TRBV14 and J usage is TRBJ1-1; D is perhaps TRBD1 (6 bases). The CDR3 totals 12 residues. Germline assignment: CDR1 SGHDN and CDR2 FVKESK. V was cut by 1 base and J by 11 bases, with 11 bases left in between. The CDR3 nucleotides read TGTGCCAGCAGCCAAGTAGGGGGTTTCGCTTTCTTT. Translation gives CASSQVGGFAFF.

The chain has TRBV25-1 and TRBJ1-4; 9 nucleotides align to TRBD1. The CDR3 consists of 15 residues. V dropped 3 bases and J dropped 5; count of bases not matched to a gene: 4. Germline V gives CDR1 MGHDK, CDR2 SYGVNS. CDR3 sequence: CASSDGGTGNEKLFF. The CDR3 bases are TGTGCCAGCAGTGACGGAGGGACAGGGAATGAAAAACTGTTTTTT.

The chain couples TRBV4-1 to TRBJ2-1, with 12 bases fitting TRBD2. The CDR3 has 16 amino acids. Germline loops: CDR1 MGHRA, CDR2 YSYEKL. The V gene end was trimmed by 4 bases and the J gene end by 9 bases; junction bases not matched to a gene: 10. DNA for the CDR3: TGCGCCAGCAGCCCAAGGACTAGCGGGGCTTCCGGTGAGCAGTTCTTC. It yields the protein CASSPRTSGASGEQFF.

The rearrangement uses TRBV5-1 and TRBJ2-5, with TRBD1 matching over 7 bases. Germline V CDR1 and CDR2: SGHRS, YFSETQ. V shed 2 bases and J 2 bases; nucleotides not matched to a gene: 6. The CDR3 totals 15 residues. The CDR3 sequence: CASSFLQGKQETQYF. In DNA form, the CDR3 reads TGCGCCAGCAGCTTCCTACAGGGGAAACAAGAGACCCAGTACTTC.

The chain carries TRBV11-1 and TRBJ2-5; tentative D call: TRBD1 (6 bases). V dropped 5 bases and J dropped 5 bases, with 18 bases sitting between them. Germline V lookup: CDR1 SGHAT, CDR2 FQDESV (reference sequence). CDR3 length: 15 amino acids. The CDR3 region is CASSPDPGVEETQYF. The CDR3 DNA reads as TGTGCCAGCAGCCCGGACCCAGGGGTGGAGGAGACCCAGTACTTC.

V gene TRBV7-9 combines with J gene TRBJ2-3, with TRBD1 matching over 9 bases. CDR3 length: 15 residues. The germline CDR1 and CDR2 sequences are SEHNR and FQNEAQ (reference sequence). Trimming at V came to 8 bases and at J to 2 bases, leaving 8 bases not matched to a gene. For the CDR3, the DNA is TGTGCCAGCGAGGGGGACAGGGCCATCACAGATACGCAGTATTTT. Translated, it gives CASEGDRAITDTQYF.

This clone came up a few times. The gene calls are TRBV6-6 and TRBJ1-5; D ambiguous. Germline CDR1 reads MNHNY; CDR2 reads SVGAGI (reference sequence). Trimming pared 0 bases from V and 0 bases from J, leaving 3 bases between. The CDR3 sequence is 14 residues long. The CDR3 sequence is CASSYSSSNQPQHF. DNA of the CDR3: TGTGCCAGCAGTTACTCGAGTAGCAATCAGCCCCAGCATTTT.

The chain joins TRBV5-1 to TRBJ2-7; 9 bases fit TRBD1. From germline, CDR1 is SGHRS and CDR2 YFSETQ. V dropped 3 bases and J dropped 7; count of bases not matched to a gene: 8. This CDR3 region has 14 residues. The CDR3 nucleotides read TGCGCCAGCAGCTCGGGACAGGGAGTGGGGGAGCAGTACTTC. It is translated as CASSSGQGVGEQYF.

There are a few counts of this clone. The chain uses TRBV27 and TRBJ1-6; 7 nucleotides align to TRBD1. CDR3 size: 14 residues. V dropped 5 bases and J dropped 10; count of bases not matched to a gene: 8. CDR1 is MNHEY and CDR2 is SMNVEV in the germline V gene (reference sequence). For the CDR3, the DNA is TGTGCCAGCAGTGAAGGCCAGGGGGTCTCACCCCTCCACTTT. Translation: CASSEGQGVSPLHF.

The chain combines TRBV11-2 with TRBJ1-1; no clear D gene. The V end was cut by 2 bases, the J end by 0 bases, with 4 bases between. Germline CDR1 is SGHAT and CDR2 is FQNNGV. The CDR3 extends over 13 amino acids. The CDR3 coding sequence is TGTGCCAGCAGCTTAACGGTGAACACTGAAGCTTTCTTT. This codes for CASSLTVNTEAFF.

The gene calls are TRBV5-4 and TRBJ2-1; 10 bases fit TRBD2. V lost 0 bases, J lost 9 bases, and 9 bases stayed unmatched. CDR1 SGHNT and CDR2 YYREEE come from the germline V gene (reference sequence). The CDR3 runs to 16 residues. As DNA, the CDR3 is TGTGCCAGCAGCTTGGCGGGACTAGCGTCTGTTTCTGAGCAGTTCTTC. Protein product: CASSLAGLASVSEQFF.